Ten or more counts support the clone carrying this T cell receptor beta chain. Its antigen is as yet unknown. These data are taken from a study of CD8+CD57+ T cells in acquired aplastic anemia. Regarding the study as a whole: Almost 30 sequences, all CD8+ CDR3, were shared between patients and controls. Controls did not differ significantly from patients in CD8+ Simpson's diversity.

CD8+CD57+ cell expansion, shown by flow cytometry, had occurred in the patients selected for sequencing. Each patient carried a diagnosis of severe acquired aplastic anemia. All patients were therapy-naive when blood was sampled. Genomic DNA provided the template from which TCR beta VDJ and CDR3 profiles were obtained. In TCRdb, the reads were re-called with MiXCR into one record per CDR3 protein. The sample lists about 98,000 distinct CDR3 sequences; approximately 73% were seen once. The J segment lost 3 bases and the V segment lost 7 bases, leaving 8 bases of the junction unmatched. This CDR3 has 14 residues. Germline CDR1 MNHNS, CDR2 SASEGT.

The chain recombines TRBV6-1 with TRBJ2-7; the match to TRBD2 covers 8 bases. The sample was sorted CD4+, CD8+, or CD8+CD57+ T cells (not recorded which) from PBMCs. The origin of this receptor is a human donor with aplastic anemia. The chain's CDR3 is CASTQAGVGYEQYF. The CDR3, as DNA: TGTGCCAGCACTCAAGCGGGAGTAGGCTACGAGCAGTACTTC.